The present T cell receptor (beta chain) was sequenced within a study of shared clonotypes between healthy human individuals. Germline V gene lookup returns CDR1 LGHNA and CDR2 YNFKEQ. With V trimmed by 3 bases and J by 4 bases, 8 bases remained unmatched. The CDR3 extends over 15 amino acids. Points on this clone: What it recognizes is unknown.

In the naive CD8 group, cells lacked CD45RO and were positively selected for CCR7, so terminally differentiated effector memory CD45RA+ cells were left out. The protocol was immunoSEQ multiplex PCR, while the TCRdb copy is restricted to in-frame clones and leaves out a portion. The data contain roughly 2.1 million clones, about 92% of them seen just once; the ten biggest clones take up about 1.8%. Study-level results: When compared with the clonotypes that were shared by all four sorted-subset donors, the non-shared clonotypes turned out to have lower generation probabilities.

The TCR originated in a man younger than 30 in good health. Some clones in this sample may be carry-over from other donors' samples. The sample consisted of naive CD8+ T cells from PBMCs. The chain joins TRBV4-2 to TRBJ2-7; 8 bases align to TRBD1. CDR3: CASSQMDRVRYEQYF. The CDR3 bases are TGTGCCAGCAGCCAGATGGACAGGGTTCGGTACGAGCAGTACTTC.